This T cell receptor (beta chain) was captured by sequencing in a study of chemoradiotherapy in HPV16-positive cancers. The overall study: A couple of HPV16-positive patients' cells yielded candidate HPV-specific clones and common motifs. The study, taken as a whole, reports: Non-HPV-specific T cells did not expand in tumors during treatment, whereas candidate HPV-specific clones and E7-related motifs did.

Sequenced by immunoSEQ multiplex PCR; TCRdb stores in-frame clones only, minus some. The sample carries 36,000 or so clones, just under 80% recorded once. V dropped 3 bases and J dropped 3; count of bases not matched to a gene: 8. CDR1 is MGHRA, CDR2 YSYEKL, per germline. This CDR3 comprises 15 residues. About this clone itself: The antigen remains undetermined.

The sequence came from a human donor with HPV-associated anogenital cancer. The sequencing here drew on blood, taken from a patient who underwent chemoradiotherapy. This chain connects TRBV4-1 to TRBJ2-7; 7 bases align to TRBD1. The CDR3 DNA reads TGCGCCAGCAGCCAGGGTCGGGACAGCGGCTACGAGCAGTACTTC. Its protein product is CASSQGRDSGYEQYF.